Sequencing of this T cell receptor (beta chain) was carried out in a study of OX40 agonist ivuxolimab in advanced cancers. In the study overall: Three patients got partial responses; one had hepatocellular carcinoma and two had cutaneous melanoma.

Generated by immunoSEQ multiplex PCR, the TCRdb table keeps only in-frame clones and is missing some. Among about 45,000 clones, roughly 90% were seen once, and the ten largest hold about a fifth. Germline V gives CDR1 SGDLS, CDR2 YYNGEE. V lost 3 bases and J lost 3; bases outside the gene matches: 3. The length of the CDR3 is 13 residues. A remark on this clone: Its antigen is not known.

Study results and limitations: The average count of expanded clones was higher among CD8+ T cells than among CD4+. There were also nonresponders showing low normalized T-cell clonal expansion.

This sequence originates from an adult with an advanced solid tumor such as melanoma, head and neck, liver or kidney cancer. The V and J genes are TRBV9 and TRBJ2-7, with 7 bases identical to TRBD1. The sample in question was CD4+ or CD8+ T cells sorted from blood, obtained in a trial of the OX40 agonist ivuxolimab. The CDR3 region is CASSATGDYEQYF. The CDR3 nucleotides are TGTGCCAGCAGCGCAACAGGGGACTACGAGCAGTACTTC.